A selection of T cell receptor beta chains follows, all from one sample in a study of cytomegalovirus exposure and HLA in healthy donors. Here immunoSEQ multiplex PCR was the method, and the copy in TCRdb shows in-frame clones only, minus some. The sample contains 120,000 or so clones, about four fifths of which appear only once. Material: PBMCs. The receptors stem from a woman between 18 and 29 years old in good health and CMV-seronegative. Both conserved end residues are part of each CDR3. The D gene is left open where the match is weak. Clone size is stated in some rows and not others, as once, few, many or a class when expanded.

clone size: -; V gene: TRBV7-9; J gene: TRBJ1-1; D gene: -; CDR3 protein: CASSSLRSPGNTEAFF; CDR3 DNA: TGTGCCAGCAGCTCACTACGGTCCCCGGGGAACACTGAAGCTTTCTTT
clone size: -; V gene: TRBV30; J gene: TRBJ1-1; D gene: TRBD1; CDR3 protein: CAFGRGTEAFF; CDR3 DNA: TGTGCCTTTGGCAGGGGGACTGAAGCTTTCTTT
clone size: once; V gene: TRBV7-2; J gene: TRBJ2-2; D gene: -; CDR3 protein: CASSLQRYTGELFF; CDR3 DNA: TGTGCCAGCAGCCTACAGAGATACACCGGGGAGCTGTTTTTT
clone size: few; V gene: TRBV27; J gene: TRBJ1-2; D gene: TRBD1; CDR3 protein: CASSFQGAGGYTF; CDR3 DNA: TGTGCCAGCAGTTTCCAGGGGGCGGGTGGCTACACCTTC
clone size: -; V gene: TRBV5-6; J gene: TRBJ2-7; D gene: TRBD1; CDR3 protein: CASSFRTGPGEQYF; CDR3 DNA: TGTGCCAGCAGCTTCCGGACAGGCCCTGGCGAGCAGTACTTC
clone size: -; V gene: TRBV11-3; J gene: TRBJ2-7; D gene: -; CDR3 protein: CASSPDVRARGEQYF; CDR3 DNA: TGTGCCAGCAGCCCCGACGTGAGGGCCAGAGGCGAGCAGTACTTC
clone size: -; V gene: TRBV19; J gene: TRBJ2-7; D gene: TRBD1; CDR3 protein: CASSIRTGETYEQYF; CDR3 DNA: TGTGCCAGTAGTATCCGTACAGGGGAAACCTACGAGCAGTACTTC
clone size: -; V gene: TRBV4-2; J gene: TRBJ1-6; D gene: TRBD1; CDR3 protein: CASSQVQGGPRPLHF; CDR3 DNA: TGTGCCAGCAGCCAAGTTCAAGGGGGCCCGAGACCCCTCCACTTT
clone size: -; V gene: TRBV14; J gene: TRBJ2-4; D gene: -; CDR3 protein: CASSQVRNSQYF; CDR3 DNA: TGTGCCAGCAGCCAAGTTCGTAACAGTCAGTACTTC
clone size: -; V gene: TRBV29-1; J gene: TRBJ2-1; D gene: -; CDR3 protein: CSVDRDWRSYNEQFF; CDR3 DNA: TGCAGCGTCGACCGGGACTGGAGATCCTACAATGAGCAGTTCTTC
clone size: -; V gene: TRBV19; J gene: TRBJ1-2; D gene: -; CDR3 protein: CASSGQNYGYTF; CDR3 DNA: TGTGCCAGTAGTGGACAGAACTATGGCTACACCTTC
clone size: once; V gene: TRBV18; J gene: TRBJ2-7; D gene: -; CDR3 protein: CASSPGTSYEQYF; CDR3 DNA: TGTGCCAGCTCCCCCGGTACCTCCTACGAGCAGTACTTC
clone size: -; V gene: TRBV19; J gene: TRBJ2-7; D gene: -; CDR3 protein: CASSVSGHGYYEQYF; CDR3 DNA: TGTGCCAGTAGTGTTTCGGGACACGGCTATTACGAGCAGTACTTC
clone size: -; V gene: TRBV5-1; J gene: TRBJ1-1; D gene: -; CDR3 protein: CASSLPGGSRGTEAFF; CDR3 DNA: TGTGCCAGCAGCTTGCCTGGAGGATCCCGGGGCACTGAAGCTTTCTTT
clone size: -; V gene: TRBV5-4; J gene: TRBJ2-6; D gene: TRBD1; CDR3 protein: CASSLERGPLSGANGLTF; CDR3 DNA: TGTGCCAGCAGCCTAGAAAGGGGGCCTCTCTCTGGGGCCAACGGCCTGACTTTC
clone size: -; V gene: TRBV5-4; J gene: TRBJ1-2; D gene: -; CDR3 protein: CALRQDGYGYTF; CDR3 DNA: TGTGCACTCAGACAGGACGGCTATGGCTACACCTTC
clone size: once; V gene: TRBV2; J gene: TRBJ2-7; D gene: -; CDR3 protein: CASSESSEQYF; CDR3 DNA: TGTGCCAGCAGTGAATCTTCCGAGCAGTACTTC
clone size: -; V gene: TRBV18; J gene: TRBJ1-5; D gene: TRBD1; CDR3 protein: CASSNTGESQPQHF; CDR3 DNA: TGTGCCAGCTCCAATACAGGGGAAAGTCAGCCCCAGCATTTT
clone size: -; V gene: TRBV18; J gene: TRBJ1-1; D gene: -; CDR3 protein: CASSPGSVENTEAFF; CDR3 DNA: TGTGCCAGCTCACCCGGTAGCGTTGAGAACACTGAAGCTTTCTTT
clone size: -; V gene: TRBV27; J gene: TRBJ1-5; D gene: -; CDR3 protein: CASSFQGFSNQPQHF; CDR3 DNA: TGTGCCAGCAGTTTCCAGGGGTTCAGCAATCAGCCCCAGCATTTT
clone size: few; V gene: TRBV9; J gene: TRBJ2-1; D gene: TRBD1; CDR3 protein: CASSPTGQGIYNEQFF; CDR3 DNA: TGTGCCAGCAGCCCGACGGGACAGGGGATCTACAATGAGCAGTTCTTC
clone size: -; V gene: TRBV7-9; J gene: TRBJ1-4; D gene: -; CDR3 protein: CASTSGDGEKLFF; CDR3 DNA: TGTGCCAGCACCTCAGGGGACGGGGAAAAACTGTTTTTT
clone size: -; V gene: TRBV5-6; J gene: TRBJ1-1; D gene: TRBD1; CDR3 protein: CASSSGTGGHTEAFF; CDR3 DNA: TGTGCCAGCAGCTCTGGGACAGGGGGCCACACTGAAGCTTTCTTT
clone size: -; V gene: TRBV27; J gene: TRBJ2-4; D gene: -; CDR3 protein: CASSPLDRNIQYF; CDR3 DNA: TGTGCCAGCAGTCCCCTGGACAGAAACATTCAGTACTTC
clone size: few; V gene: TRBV7-9; J gene: TRBJ2-1; D gene: -; CDR3 protein: CASSLAFRSGDSSYNEQFF; CDR3 DNA: TGTGCCAGCAGCTTAGCGTTCAGGTCGGGGGACAGCTCCTACAATGAGCAGTTCTTC
clone size: -; V gene: TRBV11-1; J gene: TRBJ2-3; D gene: -; CDR3 protein: CASSLQSTDTQYF; CDR3 DNA: TGTGCCAGCAGCTTACAGTCCACAGATACGCAGTATTTT